These 9 T cell receptor beta chains came from one sample sequenced in a study of PD-1 blockade in classical Hodgkin lymphoma. Produced via immunoSEQ multiplex PCR; TCRdb's table is partial and in-frame only. The sample holds around 46,000 clones; around three quarters are singletons and the top ten take approximately 21%. All patients relapsed after autologous stem cell transplantation, and brentuximab vedotin exposure varied. This material consisted of peripheral blood mononuclear cells (PBMCs), taken before the second cycle of nivolumab. These receptors originate from a human donor with classical Hodgkin lymphoma.

In this sample, this clone turned up a few times. The CDR3 nucleotides are TGTGCCAGCAGCTGGGGGACTCCCACTGAAGCTTTCTTT. Its translation: CASSWGTPTEAFF. The rearrangement uses TRBV5-6 and TRBJ1-1, with D maybe TRBD1 (5 bases). Germline lookup yields CDR1 SGHDT and CDR2 YYEEEE. The CDR3 loop spans 13 amino acids. The V end lost 3 bases, the J end lost 4 bases, and 10 bases lay between the germline ends.

The rearrangement joins TRBV19 to TRBJ1-1, with a possible D match to TRBD1 (6 bases). Trimming removed 5 bases from V and 2 bases from J, with 12 bases in between. CDR3 length: 14 residues. Germline V CDR1 and CDR2: LNHDA, SQIVND (reference sequence). The CDR3 nucleotides read TGTGCCAGTAGTCTAGGACAGATTAACACTGAAGCTTTCTTT. It yields the protein CASSLGQINTEAFF.

This chain connects TRBV19 to TRBJ2-3; 11 bases are a match to TRBD1. This CDR3 spans 13 amino acids. J was trimmed by 6 bases and V by 7 bases; bases with no gene match: 3. Germline loops: CDR1 LNHDA, CDR2 SQIVND (reference sequence). In nucleotides, the CDR3 is TGTGCCAGTACCGGACAGGGGGCGGATACGCAGTATTTT. Amino acid sequence: CASTGQGADTQYF.

The chain employs TRBV6-4 and TRBJ2-1; TRBD2 matches 14 bases. The germline V gene has CDR1 MRHNA and CDR2 SNTAGT. This CDR3 is 20 amino acids long. J gave up 4 bases and V 2 bases, and 13 bases lay outside the gene matches. The CDR3 reads CASSDPWGTSGRVRYNEQFF. As DNA, the CDR3 is TGTGCCAGCAGTGACCCCTGGGGGACTAGCGGGAGAGTCCGGTACAATGAGCAGTTCTTC.

This clone was observed a handful of times. The chain couples TRBV20-1 to TRBJ1-2; D ambiguous. V lost 6 bases and J 8 bases, leaving 13 bases between the germline ends. CDR1 DFQATT and CDR2 SNEGSKA come from the germline V gene (reference sequence). The CDR3 covers 11 residues. CDR3 loop: CSASRGGGYTF. CDR3 nucleotide sequence: TGCAGTGCCTCACGGGGAGGAGGCTACACCTTC.

This clone has only a few counts. The CDR3 DNA is TGTGCCAGTAGTCTTGACAGGGACAACTATGGCTACACCTTC. As protein: CASSLDRDNYGYTF. This chain joins TRBV19 and TRBJ1-2; 7 bases map to TRBD1. CDR3 size: 14 residues. Germline CDR1 and CDR2: LNHDA and SQIVND (reference sequence). The junction had 5 bases not matched to a gene; V was cut back by 5 bases and J by 2 bases.

The genes are TRBV30 and TRBJ2-5; D is ambiguous. The V end was cut by 0 bases, the J end by 7 bases, with 15 bases between. The germline gives CDR1 GTSNPN, CDR2 SVGIG (reference sequence). The CDR3 has 14 residues. This CDR3 reads CAWSVLRQVGTQYF. The CDR3 nucleotides read TGTGCCTGGAGTGTACTAAGGCAGGTGGGGACCCAGTACTTC.

The gene calls are TRBV4-2 and TRBJ2-1; D remains unclear. The CDR3 spans 15 residues. V lost 3 bases, J lost 5 bases, and 14 bases lay in between. In germline, CDR1 is LGHNA, CDR2 YNFKEQ. This CDR3 reads CASSQLASTDNEQFF. The CDR3 nucleotides read TGTGCCAGCAGCCAGCTCGCGTCAACCGACAATGAGCAGTTCTTC.

This clone appeared a single time. This sequence joins TRBV6-1 and TRBJ2-3; D is ambiguous. Germline loops: CDR1 MNHNS, CDR2 SASEGT. This CDR3 has 12 amino acids. V was pared by 7 bases and J by 0 bases, with 5 bases between. In DNA form, the CDR3 reads TGTGCCAGCATATCCAGCACAGATACGCAGTATTTT. Amino acid sequence: CASISSTDTQYF.